This TCR beta chain was captured in a study of T cell responses to AZD1222 COVID-19 vaccine. Looking at the study overall: Pooled in the analysis were second doses at about 4 or about 12 weeks.

After removal of 7 bases from V and 6 bases from J, the junction contained 3 bases not matched to a gene. CDR1 and CDR2 from the germline V gene are LNHDA and SQIVND (reference sequence). This CDR3 region has 14 residues. Method: immunoSEQ multiplex PCR; TCRdb's copy keeps in-frame clones and lacks some. The table lists about 140,000 clones, around 93% of them singletons, with around 2.3% in the top ten. The rearrangement links TRBV19 to TRBJ1-6, with 10 nucleotides matching TRBD1. Material: peripheral blood, obtained on day 0 of AZD1222 vaccination. This TCR derives from an adult in good health. The CDR3 region is CASTDRGANSPLHF. The CDR3 DNA is TGTGCCAGTACGGACAGGGGGGCTAATTCACCCCTCCACTTT.